This entry lists 15 T cell receptor beta chains sequenced from one sample in a study of early T cells in non-severe SARS-CoV-2 infection. TCRdb independently ran MiXCR on the 5' RACE reads; one entry per CDR3 protein. The table records fewer than 80,000 distinct CDR3 sequences, approximately 12% of them present only once. The sequencing input was whole blood. The receptors shown here come from an adult who was a healthcare worker with PCR-confirmed SARS-CoV-2 infection or an uninfected control (not recorded which).

This clonotype was counted many times. V and J are TRBV3-1 and TRBJ2-3; TRBD2 matches 10 bases. Germline V gene data show CDR1 as LGHDT and CDR2 as YNNKEL (reference sequence). The CDR3 extends over 16 amino acids. J was trimmed by 2 bases and V by 5 bases; bases with no gene match: 7. CDR3: CASSAGTSVNTDTQYF. The CDR3, as DNA: TGTGCCAGCAGCGCAGGGACTAGCGTCAACACAGATACGCAGTATTTT.

This clonotype was counted many times. The gene calls are TRBV7-2 and TRBJ2-3; tentatively, D is TRBD1 or TRBD2 (5 bases each). CDR3 length: 16 residues. V was clipped by 5 bases and J by 0 bases, with 15 bases between them. The germline CDR1 and CDR2 sequences are SGHTA and FQGNSA. DNA for the CDR3: TGTGCCAGCAGCCCATGGTGGGGCGGGAGCACAGATACGCAGTATTTT. This encodes CASSPWWGGSTDTQYF.

The V and J genes are TRBV12-5 and TRBJ2-1; 16 bases align to TRBD2. The CDR3 is 15 amino acids. CDR1 and CDR2 (germline): LGHNT, FRNRAP. After removal of 7 bases from V and 8 bases from J, the junction contained 5 bases not matched to a gene. The CDR3, as DNA: TGTGCTAGTGCCCTGGGACTAGCGGGAGGGTATGAGCAGTTCTTC. Amino acids: CASALGLAGGYEQFF.

The chain carries TRBV6-2 or TRBV6-3 and TRBJ2-2, with D unclear. Trimming shortened V by 2 bases and J by 0 bases, and 7 bases separated the two germline ends. Per the germline V gene, CDR1 is MNHEY and CDR2 is SVGEGT. CDR3 length: 15 residues. This CDR3 is CASSYETANTGELFF. CDR3 nucleotides: TGTGCCAGCAGTTACGAGACGGCGAACACCGGGGAGCTGTTTTTT.

The V call is TRBV12-3 or TRBV12-4, the J call TRBJ1-4; TRBD1 is a possible D gene (5 bases). Deletions cut 5 bases from V and 6 bases from J, with 19 bases between. This CDR3 has 16 amino acids. The CDR3 protein is CASSPAEGRGDEKLFF. As DNA, the CDR3 is TGTGCCAGCAGTCCGGCCGAGGGCCGAGGGGATGAAAAACTGTTTTTT.

This clonotype was detected many times. V is TRBV9 and J is TRBJ1-4, with D perhaps matching TRBD1 (5 bases). Looked up from germline, CDR1 is SGDLS and CDR2 is YYNGEE. The CDR3 loop spans 14 amino acids. The V gene lost 6 bases and the J gene lost 4 bases, with 13 bases spanning the gap. In nucleotides, the CDR3 is TGTGCCAGCACCCCGACAGCCTATAATGAAAAACTGTTTTTT. The encoded protein is CASTPTAYNEKLFF. Looking up the rest from reference TRBV9 and TRBJ1-4 gives the full variable domain: DSGVTQTPKHLITATGQRVTLRCSPRSGDLSVYWYQQSLDQGLQFLIQYYNGEERAKGNILERFSAQQFPDLHSELNLSSLELGDSALYFCASTPTAYNEKLFFGSGTQLSVL.

Many counts were recorded for this clonotype. The J gene is TRBJ2-5, the V gene TRBV20-1, with D maybe TRBD2 (6 bases). Between the trimmed V and J ends, which lost 3 bases and 7 bases, there was a span of 18 bases. Germline CDR1 reads DFQATT; CDR2 reads SNEGSKA (reference sequence). The CDR3 is 14 amino acids. CDR3 nucleotide sequence: TGCAGTGCTAGGGTCCATGAGCGGGTGGGGACCCAGTACTTC. Its translation: CSARVHERVGTQYF.

This clonotype was recorded at least ten times. The chain combines TRBV27 with TRBJ2-1, with 7 bases fitting TRBD2. The CDR3 loop spans 14 amino acids. V shed 8 bases and J 4 bases; nucleotides not matched to a gene: 8. CDR1 and CDR2 from the germline V gene are MNHEY and SMNVEV (reference sequence). The CDR3 region has the DNA TGTGCCAGCTCCTTGGGGGACTATTACAATGAGCAGTTCTTC. It codes for CASSLGDYYNEQFF.

This chain links TRBV27 with TRBJ2-7; D is uncertain. The ends were cut back, 3 bases at V and 6 bases at J, with 15 bases in the middle. Germline assignment: CDR1 MNHEY and CDR2 SMNVEV (reference sequence). This CDR3 has 14 residues. The CDR3 nucleotides are TGTGCCAGCAGTTTCGTCGATAACACCGGCGAGCAGTACTTC. Translating gives CASSFVDNTGEQYF.

Many counts were recorded for this clonotype. The chain employs TRBV5-1 and TRBJ2-7; the match to TRBD1 covers 8 bases. Per the germline V gene, CDR1 is SGHRS and CDR2 is YFSETQ. The length of the CDR3 is 15 residues. Germline trimming cut 1 base from V and 2 bases from J; bases unmatched to any gene: 5. CDR3 DNA sequence: TGCGCCAGCAGCTTGTCTCAGGGGGCCGCCTACGAGCAGTACTTC. Translating gives CASSLSQGAAYEQYF.

The rearrangement joins TRBV3-1 to TRBJ1-1; the D is unclear. The CDR3 has 14 residues. Germline CDR1 is LGHDT and CDR2 is YNNKEL (reference sequence). Trimming pared 0 bases from V and 1 base from J, leaving 6 bases between. CDR3 region: CASSQDSRNTEAFF. CDR3 bases: TGTGCCAGCAGCCAAGATTCACGGAACACTGAAGCTTTCTTT. Full variable domain (missing parts from reference TRBV3-1 and TRBJ1-1): DTAVSQTPKYLVTQMGNDKSIKCEQNLGHDTMYWYKQDSKKFLKIMFSYNNKELIINETVPNRFSPKSPDKAHLNLHINSLELGDSAVYFCASSQDSRNTEAFFGQGTRLTVV.

This clonotype was counted between two and nine times. V is TRBV11-2 and J is TRBJ2-5, with 8 bases matching TRBD2. J lost 2 bases, V lost 5 bases, and 10 bases had no gene match. The CDR3 sequence is 16 residues long. The germline gives CDR1 SGHAT, CDR2 FQNNGV. The CDR3 coding sequence is TGTGCCAGCAGCATAAGACAGTTAGCGGGACAAGAGACCCAGTACTTC. Translated, it gives CASSIRQLAGQETQYF.

In this sample, this clonotype turned up many times. V usage is TRBV28 and J usage is TRBJ2-5; D is possibly TRBD2 (5 bases). V lost 5 bases and J 4 bases, leaving 14 bases between the germline ends. The CDR3 is made up of 14 amino acids. Germline-derived CDR1 and CDR2 are MDHEN and SYDVKM. The CDR3 is CASSTSRGSETQYF. The DNA of the CDR3 is TGTGCCAGCAGTACTTCTAGAGGGTCAGAGACCCAGTACTTC.

V usage is TRBV20-1 and J usage is TRBJ2-3, with TRBD2 matching 8 bases. The CDR3 runs to 14 residues. Germline CDR1 and CDR2: DFQATT and SNEGSKA (reference sequence). V was pared by 5 bases and J by 6 bases, with 10 bases of the junction left unmatched. Here the CDR3 DNA reads TGCAGTGCTCCCCCCAGCGGGAGAGTCGATACGCAGTATTTT. It translates to CSAPPSGRVDTQYF.

This sequence joins TRBV28 and TRBJ1-4; a possible D gene is TRBD1 (6 bases). V was cut by 6 bases and J by 2 bases, with 25 bases left in between. Germline values: CDR1 MDHEN, CDR2 SYDVKM. The CDR3 has 19 amino acids. The CDR3 sequence is CASRKDVGHARLTNEKLFF. The DNA for the CDR3 is TGTGCCAGCAGGAAGGACGTGGGACACGCTCGACTTACTAATGAAAAACTGTTTTTT.